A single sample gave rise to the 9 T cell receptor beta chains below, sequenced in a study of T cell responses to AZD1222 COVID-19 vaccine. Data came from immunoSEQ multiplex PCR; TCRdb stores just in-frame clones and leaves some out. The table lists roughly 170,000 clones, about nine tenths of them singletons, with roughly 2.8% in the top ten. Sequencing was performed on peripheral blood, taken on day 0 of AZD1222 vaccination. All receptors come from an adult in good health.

DNA of the CDR3: TGTGCCAGCAGTTTAGGGGGTACAGAGACCCAGTACTTC. It is translated as CASSLGGTETQYF. This rearrangement joins TRBV12-3 or TRBV12-4 to TRBJ2-5; D remains ambiguous. The CDR3 sequence is 13 residues long. Trimming took off 1 base at V and 4 bases at J, with 7 bases between the two ends.

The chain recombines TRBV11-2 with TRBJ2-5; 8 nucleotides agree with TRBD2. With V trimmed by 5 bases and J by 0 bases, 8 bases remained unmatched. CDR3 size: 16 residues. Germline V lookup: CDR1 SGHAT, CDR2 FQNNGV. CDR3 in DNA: TGTGCCAGCAGCGGAGGACTAGCCGGGCACCAAGAGACCCAGTACTTC. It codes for CASSGGLAGHQETQYF.

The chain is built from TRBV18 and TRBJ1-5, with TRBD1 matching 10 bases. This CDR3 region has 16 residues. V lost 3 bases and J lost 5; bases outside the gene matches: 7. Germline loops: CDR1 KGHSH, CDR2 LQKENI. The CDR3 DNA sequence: TGTGCCAGCTCACCGGCGACAGGGGGCGGGGATCAGCCCCAGCATTTT. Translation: CASSPATGGGDQPQHF.

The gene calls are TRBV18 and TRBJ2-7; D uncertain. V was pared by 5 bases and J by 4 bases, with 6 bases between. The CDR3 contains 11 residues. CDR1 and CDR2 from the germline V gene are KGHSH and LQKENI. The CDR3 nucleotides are TGTGCCAGCTCAACCGATTACGAGCAGTACTTC. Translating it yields CASSTDYEQYF.

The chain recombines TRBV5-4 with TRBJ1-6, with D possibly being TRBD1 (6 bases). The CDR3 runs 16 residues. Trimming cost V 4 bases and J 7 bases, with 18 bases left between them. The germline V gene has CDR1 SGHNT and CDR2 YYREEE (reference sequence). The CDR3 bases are TGTGCCAGCAGCCAGGGGAAGGTATTACCAAATTCACCCCTCCACTTT. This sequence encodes CASSQGKVLPNSPLHF.

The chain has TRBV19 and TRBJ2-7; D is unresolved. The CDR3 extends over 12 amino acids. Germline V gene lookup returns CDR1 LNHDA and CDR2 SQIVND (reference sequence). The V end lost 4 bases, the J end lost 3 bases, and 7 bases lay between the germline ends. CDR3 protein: CASSTPGYEQYF. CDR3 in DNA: TGTGCCAGTAGTACCCCGGGCTACGAGCAGTACTTC.

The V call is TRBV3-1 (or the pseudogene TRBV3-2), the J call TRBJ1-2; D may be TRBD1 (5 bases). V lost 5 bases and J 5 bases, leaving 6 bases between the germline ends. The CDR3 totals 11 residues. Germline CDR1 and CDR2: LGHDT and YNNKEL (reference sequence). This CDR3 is CASSNRYGYTF. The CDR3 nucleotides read TGTGCCAGCAGCAACAGGTATGGCTACACCTTC.

The CDR3: CASSLVHGTGNTEAFF. In DNA, the CDR3 is TGTGCCAGCAGCTTAGTTCACGGGACAGGGAACACTGAAGCTTTCTTT. The V gene is TRBV7-9, the J gene TRBJ1-1; TRBD1 matches 8 bases. The length of the CDR3 is 16 residues. Germline lookup yields CDR1 SEHNR and CDR2 FQNEAQ (reference sequence). Trimming took 1 base from V and 1 from J; bases not matched to a gene: 5.

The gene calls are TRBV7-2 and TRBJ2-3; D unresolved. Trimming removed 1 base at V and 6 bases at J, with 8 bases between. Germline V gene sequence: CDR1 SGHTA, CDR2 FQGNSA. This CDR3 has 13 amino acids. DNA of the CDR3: TGTGCCAGCAGCTTAGTACGTGGGGATACGCAGTATTTT. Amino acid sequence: CASSLVRGDTQYF. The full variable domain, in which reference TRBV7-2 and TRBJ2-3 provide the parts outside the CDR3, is GAGVSQSPSNKVTEKGKDVELRCDPISGHTALYWYRQSLGQGLEFLIYFQGNSAPDKSGLPSDRFSAERTGGSVSTLTIQRTQQEDSAVYLCASSLVRGDTQYFGPGTRLTVL.